Listed here are 22 T cell receptor beta chains from one sample, sequenced in a study of low-dose radiotherapy and immunotherapy resistance in tumors. The time point was: before trial treatment. Primers targeting TRAV and TRBV primed first-strand cDNA, covering alpha and beta chains. Both a constant-region primer and a V-primer adapter served to amplify TCRs across roughly 21 PCR cycles. TCRdb processed the reads anew with MiXCR; each CDR3 protein has one entry. This table holds tens of thousands of distinct CDR3 sequences, approximately 26% found once. The material sequenced was PBMCs, taken before treatment. All receptors derive from a male donor with prostate cancer.

This sequence joins TRBV12-3 or TRBV12-4 and TRBJ1-2; TRBD1 agrees at 7 bases. The CDR3 is 12 amino acids. V shed 6 bases and J 8 bases; nucleotides not matched to a gene: 6. The CDR3 DNA is TGTGCCAGCAGGTTAACAGGGGTCGGCTACACCTTC. Amino acids: CASRLTGVGYTF.

At least ten counts were recorded for this clonotype. J is TRBJ2-3 and V is TRBV5-1, with unresolved D. CDR3 length: 14 amino acids. V lost 4 bases and J lost 2, with 11 bases in between. Germline values: CDR1 SGHRS, CDR2 YFSETQ. CDR3 nucleotides: TGCGCCAGCAGCCAAGGGAAGAACACAGATACGCAGTATTTT. Amino acid sequence: CASSQGKNTDTQYF. Looking up the rest from reference TRBV5-1 and TRBJ2-3 gives the full variable domain: KAGVTQTPRYLIKTRGQQVTLSCSPISGHRSVSWYQQTPGQGLQFLFEYFSETQRNKGNFPGRFSGRQFSNSRSEMNVSTLELGDSALYLCASSQGKNTDTQYFGPGTRLTVL.

This clonotype was observed at least ten times. The V and J genes are TRBV20-1 and TRBJ1-2; D perhaps matches TRBD1 (5 bases). Deletions cut 5 bases from V and 7 bases from J, with 11 bases between. Germline V gene lookup returns CDR1 DFQATT and CDR2 SNEGSKA (reference sequence). The CDR3 is made up of 11 amino acids. The CDR3 protein is CSALRGGGYTF. CDR3 sequence (DNA): TGCAGTGCTTTGCGGGGGGGTGGCTACACCTTC.

A word on this clonotype: This sequence is one base from a far larger clone and is likely a read error. The J gene is TRBJ2-7, the V gene TRBV6-5; 9 nucleotides agree with TRBD1. Per the germline V gene, CDR1 is MNHEY and CDR2 is SVGAGI. Germline trimming cut 6 bases from V and 7 bases from J; bases unmatched to any gene: 13. CDR3 length: 15 amino acids. The CDR3 bases are TGTGCCAGCAGATCCGGGACAGGGACCTACAATGAGCAGTACTTC. Its translation is CASRSGTGTYNEQYF.

This clonotype was seen only once. The gene calls are TRBV6-4 and TRBJ2-1; either TRBD1 or TRBD2 may fit D (5 bases each). The ends were cut back, 0 bases at V and 9 bases at J, with 12 bases in the middle. This CDR3 is built from 14 residues. From germline, CDR1 is MRHNA and CDR2 SNTAGT. CDR3 DNA sequence: TGTGCCAGCAGTGACTCACCCACTAGGGGTGAGCAGTTCTTC. Its protein product is CASSDSPTRGEQFF.

The chain links TRBV5-1 to TRBJ2-3; D not resolved. The CDR3 spans 13 residues. Germline V CDR1 and CDR2: SGHRS, YFSETQ. V was shortened by 1 base and J by 2 bases, with 5 bases between the two germline ends. This CDR3 is CASSLQSTDTQYF. For the CDR3, the DNA is TGCGCCAGCAGCTTGCAGTCCACAGATACGCAGTATTTT.

The chain employs TRBV2 and TRBJ2-3; D tentatively reads TRBD1 or TRBD2 (5 bases each). The CDR3 runs to 12 residues. The V gene's germline CDR1 is SNHLY and CDR2 FYNNEI. Trimming stripped 8 bases from V and 5 bases from J, with 11 bases between. This chain's CDR3 is CASQGAVDTQYF. The CDR3 DNA follows: TGTGCCAGCCAGGGAGCTGTAGATACGCAGTATTTT.

V gene TRBV6-6 combines with J gene TRBJ2-7; D is perhaps TRBD2 (6 bases). Trimming stripped 4 bases from V and 3 bases from J, with 16 bases between. CDR3 length equals 15 residues. From germline, CDR1 is MNHNY and CDR2 SVGAGI (reference sequence). CDR3 loop: CASSSDSGGVYEQYF. The CDR3 region has the DNA TGTGCCAGCAGTTCCGATAGCGGAGGGGTCTACGAGCAGTACTTC.

This clonotype was counted many times. The chain combines TRBV3-1 with TRBJ2-1; 8 positions agree with TRBD2. This CDR3 region has 16 residues. V gave up 0 bases and J gave up 9 bases; unmatched junction bases: 10. Germline CDR1 LGHDT, CDR2 YNNKEL (reference sequence). The CDR3 DNA sequence: TGTGCCAGCAGCCAAGAGGGTAGCGGGACATCCGGTGAGCAGTTCTTC. Translation: CASSQEGSGTSGEQFF.

The rearrangement joins TRBV7-3 to TRBJ2-3; 11 bases agree with TRBD2. Per germline, CDR1 SGHTA and CDR2 FQGTGA. The V gene end was trimmed by 4 bases and the J gene end by 5 bases; junction bases not matched to a gene: 8. This CDR3 has 16 amino acids. The CDR3 DNA is TGTGCCAGCAGCTCCCATAGCGGGGGGGTCGGAGATACGCAGTATTTT. The encoded protein is CASSSHSGGVGDTQYF.

This clonotype was seen many times. The chain employs TRBV2 and TRBJ1-1; 7 bases align to TRBD1. Germline V lookup: CDR1 SNHLY, CDR2 FYNNEI. The length of the CDR3 is 13 residues. Germline trimming cut 6 bases from V and 2 bases from J; bases unmatched to any gene: 3. CDR3: CASRDRENTEAFF. CDR3 bases: TGTGCCAGCAGAGACAGGGAAAACACTGAAGCTTTCTTT.

The V call is TRBV4-1, the J call TRBJ2-1; D unclear. The CDR3 consists of 16 residues. Germline V gene lookup returns CDR1 MGHRA and CDR2 YSYEKL. Trimming took 3 bases from V and 0 from J, leaving 12 bases between them. The CDR3 loop reads CASSQDVLSSYNEQFF. In nucleotides, the CDR3 is TGCGCCAGCAGCCAGGACGTTCTGAGCTCCTACAATGAGCAGTTCTTC.

In this sample, this clonotype turned up many times. V usage is TRBV5-1 and J usage is TRBJ2-7; D uncertain. CDR1 and CDR2 (germline): SGHRS, YFSETQ. V was shortened by 1 base and J by 0 bases, with 8 bases between the two germline ends. The CDR3 totals 14 residues. The CDR3: CASSLQAHSYEQYF. CDR3 nucleotide sequence: TGCGCCAGCAGCTTGCAGGCCCACTCCTACGAGCAGTACTTC.

The sample holds many counts of this clonotype. The gene calls are TRBV29-1 and TRBJ2-7; TRBD2 aligns across 7 bases. J gave up 3 bases and V 6 bases, and 8 bases lay outside the gene matches. Germline-derived CDR1 and CDR2 are SQVTM and ANQGSEA. The CDR3 loop spans 13 amino acids. The CDR3 DNA reads TGCAGCGTCCCCGGGGGGTCAATCTACGAGCAGTACTTC. As protein: CSVPGGSIYEQYF.

This clonotype was recorded many times. The rearrangement joins TRBV7-2 to TRBJ2-3, with 10 positions matching TRBD1. Germline CDR1 is SGHTA and CDR2 is FQGNSA. The ends lost 7 bases at V and 7 bases at J; junction bases unmatched: 8. There are 14 residues in the CDR3. Here the CDR3 DNA reads TGTGCCAGCATCAACCGGGACAGGGGAAATACGCAGTATTTT. Amino acid sequence: CASINRDRGNTQYF.

This clonotype was seen repeatedly, ten times or more. The V and J genes are TRBV19 and TRBJ1-2; maybe TRBD1 (5 bases). Germline V gives CDR1 LNHDA, CDR2 SQIVND (reference sequence). This CDR3 region has 15 residues. The V and J ends lost 7 bases and 9 bases respectively, with 24 bases between them. The CDR3 DNA is TGTGCCAGTACATTGTCGGGCAGGGCTCGTTTGAGCTACACCTTC. Translation gives CASTLSGRARLSYTF.

This clonotype was found many times. The V call is TRBV15, the J call TRBJ2-3; TRBD1 matches 7 bases. The CDR3 spans 15 residues. Per germline, CDR1 LNHNV and CDR2 YYDKDF (reference sequence). Trimming at V came to 0 bases and at J to 0 bases, leaving 0 bases not matched to a gene. This chain's CDR3 is CATSRETGSTDTQYF. The CDR3 nucleotides are TGTGCCACCAGCAGAGAGACAGGGAGCACAGATACGCAGTATTTT.

This clonotype appeared a few times. The chain uses TRBV20-1 and TRBJ1-6; D not resolved. The V and J ends lost 0 bases and 13 bases respectively, with 13 bases between them. Germline V gene sequence: CDR1 DFQATT, CDR2 SNEGSKA (reference sequence). The CDR3 covers 13 residues. The CDR3 sequence is CSARDQSKGPLHF. CDR3 nucleotides: TGCAGTGCTAGAGATCAGTCCAAAGGGCCCCTCCACTTT.

This clonotype appeared a few times. This chain uses TRBV5-6 with TRBJ2-7; no clear D. Trimming took off 3 bases at V and 5 bases at J, with 18 bases between the two ends. CDR3 size: 15 residues. CDR1 and CDR2 (germline): SGHDT, YYEEEE. The CDR3 coding sequence is TGTGCCAGCAGCTCCCTCCAAGGCAGGCCGAACGAGCAGTACTTC. This codes for CASSSLQGRPNEQYF.

In this sample, this clonotype turned up many times. The J gene is TRBJ1-4, the V gene TRBV19; 7 bases fit TRBD1. Per the germline V gene, CDR1 is LNHDA and CDR2 is SQIVND (reference sequence). V lost 3 bases, J lost 8 bases, and 6 bases stayed unmatched. The CDR3 contains 14 residues. The CDR3 reads CASSMRGLGEKLFF. The CDR3 region has the DNA TGTGCCAGTAGTATGAGGGGGCTGGGAGAAAAACTGTTTTTT.

This clonotype was counted many times. The J gene is TRBJ1-1, the V gene TRBV6-5; D gene unclear. CDR1 is MNHEY and CDR2 is SVGAGI in the germline V gene. This CDR3 is built from 13 residues. V was cut by 2 bases and J by 3 bases, with 7 bases left in between. CDR3 nucleotides: TGTGCCAGCAGTTACCTTCGCGACACTGAAGCTTTCTTT. Translation: CASSYLRDTEAFF.

The genes are TRBV25-1 and TRBJ2-7; perhaps TRBD2 as D (5 bases). This CDR3 has 12 residues. V was cut by 7 bases and J by 4 bases, with 11 bases left in between. The germline V gene has CDR1 MGHDK and CDR2 SYGVNS. In nucleotides, the CDR3 is TGTGCCAGCACCGGGAACACTTACGAGCAGTACTTC. The encoded protein is CASTGNTYEQYF.